This T cell receptor beta chain was obtained from a study of radiation and T cells in renal cell carcinoma. Documented time point: baseline pretreatment blood. As for treatment: 15 Gy SBRT to primary tumor, nephrectomy 4 weeks later. This CDR3 region has 14 residues. The J segment lost 6 bases and the V segment lost 10 bases, leaving 12 bases of the junction unmatched. Germline CDR1 LGHNA, CDR2 YSLEER. Generated by immunoSEQ multiplex PCR, the TCRdb table keeps only in-frame clones and is missing some. The sample yields approximately 150,000 clones, 88% seen once. The receptor's source is a woman in her sixties or seventies with renal cell carcinoma. The V and J genes are TRBV4-3 and TRBJ1-2; 9 nucleotides match TRBD1. Here the sequenced sample was blood, taken from a patient whose treatment included radiotherapy and nephrectomy. CDR3 region: CANRLTGGRDGYTF. DNA for the CDR3: TGCGCCAACCGGTTGACAGGGGGGCGAGATGGCTACACCTTC.